Following are 29 T cell receptor beta chains from one sample sequenced in a study of PD-1 blockade in classical Hodgkin lymphoma. In every patient, relapse followed autologous stem cell transplantation, while exposure to brentuximab vedotin differed. Data came from immunoSEQ multiplex PCR; TCRdb stores just in-frame clones and leaves some out. The table shows 110,000 or so clones, with about 88% occurring only once. The sequencing here drew on peripheral blood mononuclear cells (PBMCs), taken before the second cycle of nivolumab. The origin of the receptors is a human donor with classical Hodgkin lymphoma.

The V and J genes are TRBV4-1 and TRBJ2-2; TRBD2 matches 15 bases. The CDR3 contains 20 residues. Unmatched junction bases numbered 9, after V lost 4 bases and J lost 0 bases. Germline-derived CDR1 and CDR2 are MGHRA and YSYEKL. The CDR3 nucleotides are TGCGCCAGCAGCCGTACCGGGACTAGCGGGGGGACCGCGAACACCGGGGAGCTGTTTTTT. As protein: CASSRTGTSGGTANTGELFF.

The chain employs TRBV5-1 and TRBJ1-1, with D perhaps matching TRBD1 (6 bases). With 1 base removed from V and 2 bases from J, the gap between germline ends came to 15 bases. This CDR3 has 16 residues. Germline V gives CDR1 SGHRS, CDR2 YFSETQ. The CDR3: CASSLTTGIRNTEAFF. The DNA of the CDR3 is TGCGCCAGCAGCTTGACTACAGGGATTCGAAACACTGAAGCTTTCTTT.

The chain couples TRBV4-2 to TRBJ1-2; 8 bases match TRBD1. CDR3 size: 15 residues. In germline, CDR1 is LGHNA, CDR2 YNFKEQ. The J segment lost 2 bases and the V segment lost 1 base, leaving 3 bases of the junction unmatched. CDR3: CASSQADRDNYGYTF. The DNA of the CDR3 is TGTGCCAGCAGCCAAGCGGACAGGGACAACTATGGCTACACCTTC.

This clone has only one observation. The chain employs TRBV19 and TRBJ2-7; 9 bases agree with TRBD2. The CDR3 has 15 residues. CDR1 and CDR2 (germline): LNHDA, SQIVND (reference sequence). J gave up 7 bases and V 3 bases, and 10 bases lay outside the gene matches. The CDR3 spells CASSIYAGGSEEQYF. CDR3 DNA: TGTGCCAGTAGTATTTACGCGGGAGGGTCGGAAGAGCAGTACTTC. Full variable domain (rest looked up from reference TRBV19 and TRBJ2-7): DGGITQSPKYLFRKEGQNVTLSCEQNLNHDAMYWYRQDPGQGLRLIYYSQIVNDFQKGDIAEGYSVSREKKESFPLTVTSAQKNPTAFYLCASSIYAGGSEEQYFGPGTRLTVT.

Here the CDR3 reads CSVGDTTYGYTF. The CDR3 DNA reads as TGCAGCGTTGGGGACACTACCTATGGCTACACCTTC. The rearrangement joins TRBV29-1 to TRBJ1-2, with a possible D match to TRBD1 (6 bases). The CDR3 totals 12 residues. Per the germline V gene, CDR1 is SQVTM and CDR2 is ANQGSEA. V lost 4 bases, J lost 4 bases, and 10 bases lay in between.

This chain links TRBV11-3 with TRBJ2-7; D ambiguous. This CDR3 has 14 residues. In germline, CDR1 is SGHNT, CDR2 YENEEA. The V end was cut by 6 bases, the J end by 7 bases, with 19 bases between. CDR3 coding DNA: TGTGCCAGCAGTGGGCCAGTGGCTCTCGATGAGCAGTACTTC. It encodes CASSGPVALDEQYF.

J is TRBJ2-5 and V is TRBV14; 11 nucleotides match TRBD2. The ends lost 1 base at V and 3 bases at J; junction bases unmatched: 4. From germline, CDR1 is SGHDN and CDR2 FVKESK. The CDR3 has 16 residues. The CDR3 sequence is CASSQGLLAGEETQYF. The DNA of the CDR3 is TGTGCCAGCAGCCAAGGTCTACTAGCGGGAGAAGAGACCCAGTACTTC.

The rearrangement uses TRBV25-1 and TRBJ1-2; unclear D gene. CDR3 length: 15 residues. The germline V gene has CDR1 MGHDK and CDR2 SYGVNS. Between the trimmed V and J ends, which lost 2 bases and 0 bases, there was a span of 10 bases. CDR3 nucleotides: TGTGCCAGCAGTGAACCTAACGGGGCTAACTATGGCTACACCTTC. Its protein is CASSEPNGANYGYTF.

Concerning this clone itself: The sample has other DNA sequences that encode this CDR3 too. The V and J genes are TRBV11-2 and TRBJ2-6; D remains ambiguous. V was shortened by 0 bases and J by 2 bases, with 2 bases between the two germline ends. This CDR3 comprises 14 residues. The germline gives CDR1 SGHAT, CDR2 FQNNGV. This chain's CDR3 is CASSLDPGANVLTF. The CDR3 nucleotides read TGTGCCAGCAGCTTAGATCCTGGGGCCAACGTCCTGACTTTC.

As to this clone: Other nucleotide sequences in the sample specify the same CDR3. V is TRBV29-1 and J is TRBJ1-1; D is perhaps TRBD1 (6 bases). Germline CDR1 and CDR2: SQVTM and ANQGSEA. This CDR3 is built from 17 residues. V lost 0 bases, J lost 2 bases, and 19 bases lay in between. This CDR3 is CSVEDPRKGHLNTEAFF. CDR3 DNA: TGCAGCGTTGAAGACCCCCGAAAGGGACACCTCAACACTGAAGCTTTCTTT.

The CDR3 loop reads CSAEPPFRNTEAFF. CDR3 DNA sequence: TGCAGCGCCGAACCGCCTTTTAGGAACACTGAAGCTTTCTTT. The chain is built from TRBV29-1 and TRBJ1-1; no clear D gene. Trimming shortened V by 7 bases and J by 1 base, and 16 bases separated the two germline ends. Germline V gene data show CDR1 as SQVTM and CDR2 as ANQGSEA. CDR3 length equals 14 residues. Full variable domain (outside the CDR3, taken from reference TRBV29-1 and TRBJ1-1): SAVISQKPSRDICQRGTSLTIQCQVDSQVTMMFWYRQQPGQSLTLIATANQGSEATYESGFVIDKFPISRPNLTFSTLTVSNMSPEDSSIYLCSAEPPFRNTEAFFGQGTRLTVV.

As regards this clone: Additional DNA sequences in this sample encode the identical CDR3. The CDR3 sequence: CASSSTSRQPQHF. Written as DNA, the CDR3 is TGTGCCAGCAGTTCTACCTCTAGGCAGCCCCAGCATTTT. The V and J genes are TRBV2 and TRBJ1-5; no clear D. Germline loops: CDR1 SNHLY, CDR2 FYNNEI. Trimming left V 5 bases short and J 7 bases short, with 12 bases between. This CDR3 spans 13 amino acids.

CDR3 protein: CASSHKGLNTEAFF. CDR3 DNA sequence: TGTGCCAGCAGCCATAAAGGGTTGAACACTGAAGCTTTCTTT. This sequence joins TRBV16 and TRBJ1-1; no firm D call. Trimming removed 3 bases at V and 0 bases at J, with 8 bases between. Germline CDR1 and CDR2: KGHSY and FQNENV. The CDR3 extends over 14 amino acids. Combining the CDR3 with reference TRBV16 and TRBJ1-1 gives the whole variable domain GEEVAQTPKHLVRGEGQKAKLYCAPIKGHSYVFWYQQVLKNEFKFLISFQNENVFDETGMPKERFSAKCLPNSPCSLEIQATKLEDSAVYFCASSHKGLNTEAFFGQGTRLTVV.

The rearrangement joins TRBV7-2 to TRBJ2-5; TRBD2 aligns across 10 bases. This CDR3 region has 19 residues. CDR1 and CDR2 (germline): SGHTA, FQGNSA. V gave up 5 bases and J gave up 2 bases; unmatched junction bases: 17. Here the CDR3 DNA reads TGTGCCAGCAGCCCACGGAACAGAGGGCGGACTAGCGGACAAGAGACCCAGTACTTC. It yields the protein CASSPRNRGRTSGQETQYF.

V gene TRBV4-3 combines with J gene TRBJ2-1, with 11 nucleotides matching TRBD2. The CDR3 is made up of 15 amino acids. V shed 2 bases, J shed 10 bases, and the junction held 7 bases outside the gene matches. Germline CDR1 is LGHNA and CDR2 is YSLEER. CDR3 amino acids: CASSQTLAGAWEQFF. The CDR3 nucleotides are TGCGCCAGCAGCCAAACACTAGCGGGAGCGTGGGAGCAGTTCTTC.

V is TRBV7-9 and J is TRBJ2-7, with a possible D match to TRBD1 (5 bases). Germline lookup yields CDR1 SEHNR and CDR2 FQNEAQ (reference sequence). The CDR3 spans 13 residues. Trimming cost V 1 base and J 9 bases, with 13 bases left between them. The CDR3 loop is CASSLVAGSGQYF. CDR3 in DNA: TGTGCCAGCAGCTTAGTTGCAGGGTCCGGGCAGTACTTC.

The rearrangement joins TRBV5-6 to TRBJ1-1; 12 nucleotides agree with TRBD1. The CDR3 runs 19 residues. The trim removed 2 bases at V and 4 bases at J, leaving 15 bases unmatched. Germline V gives CDR1 SGHDT, CDR2 YYEEEE. In nucleotides, the CDR3 is TGTGCCAGCAGCTTAATCGGGACAGGGGGCTTTTCTATCGGCACTGAAGCTTTCTTT. Its protein is CASSLIGTGGFSIGTEAFF.

The chain joins TRBV5-1 to TRBJ2-1; 10 positions agree with TRBD2. V shed 1 base, J shed 10 bases, and the junction held 14 bases outside the gene matches. CDR1 and CDR2 (germline): SGHRS, YFSETQ. This CDR3 has 17 residues. CDR3 in amino acids: CASSLRSTGLADSEQFF. Here the CDR3 DNA reads TGCGCCAGCAGCTTGAGGTCGACAGGACTAGCGGATTCAGAGCAGTTCTTC.

V and J are TRBV21-1 and TRBJ1-1; TRBD1 was called by the table and not checked on the DNA. TRBV21-1 is a recognized pseudogene. The CDR3 consists of 15 residues. CDR3 sequence reads: CASTKGQGQNTEAFF. DNA of the CDR3: TGTGCCAGCACCAAGGGACAGGGACAGAACACTGAAGCTTTCTTT.

This sequence joins TRBV9 and TRBJ2-5; D gene ambiguous. Germline CDR1 SGDLS, CDR2 YYNGEE. With 0 bases removed from V and 4 bases from J, the gap between germline ends came to 10 bases. The CDR3 has 14 amino acids. This chain's CDR3 is CASSVEVGRETQYF. The CDR3 DNA reads TGTGCCAGCAGCGTAGAGGTAGGAAGAGAGACCCAGTACTTC.

The rearrangement joins TRBV18 to TRBJ1-1, with 11 bases lining up with TRBD1. Germline CDR1 is KGHSH and CDR2 is LQKENI. The CDR3 contains 16 residues. V dropped 3 bases and J dropped 5; count of bases not matched to a gene: 8. Here the CDR3 reads CASSPTPGTGGTEAFF. As DNA, the CDR3 is TGTGCCAGCTCACCTACCCCCGGGACAGGGGGGACTGAAGCTTTCTTT. The full variable domain, completed using reference TRBV18 and TRBJ1-1, is NAGVMQNPRHLVRRRGQEARLRCSPMKGHSHVYWYRQLPEEGLKFMVYLQKENIIDESGMPKERFSAEFPKEGPSILRIQQVVRGDSAAYFCASSPTPGTGGTEAFFGQGTRLTVV.

The rearrangement links TRBV6-5 to TRBJ1-1, with D perhaps matching TRBD1 (6 bases). Trimming left V 2 bases short and J 5 bases short, with 12 bases between. Looked up from germline, CDR1 is MNHEY and CDR2 is SVGAGI. The CDR3 runs to 14 residues. The CDR3 reads CASSYPQGHTEAFF. Written as DNA, the CDR3 is TGTGCCAGCAGTTACCCTCAGGGGCATACTGAAGCTTTCTTT.

CDR3 loop: CAWSGLTDVYTEAFF. The DNA for the CDR3 is TGTGCCTGGAGTGGACTGACGGACGTATACACTGAAGCTTTCTTT. The V and J genes are TRBV30 and TRBJ1-1; D is ambiguous. Germline-derived CDR1 and CDR2 are GTSNPN and SVGIG (reference sequence). V was shortened by 1 base and J by 3 bases, with 15 bases between the two germline ends. The CDR3 is made up of 15 amino acids.

This sequence joins TRBV2 and TRBJ2-3; 8 bases are shared with TRBD1. The CDR3 runs 14 residues. CDR1 is SNHLY and CDR2 is FYNNEI in the germline V gene. Trimming at V came to 7 bases and at J to 2 bases, leaving 5 bases not matched to a gene. The CDR3 nucleotides read TGTGCCAGCATTTCCAGGGGGCACACAGATACGCAGTATTTT. Protein: CASISRGHTDTQYF.

This chain uses TRBV19 with TRBJ1-5, with D unresolved. V gave up 9 bases and J gave up 8 bases, with 17 bases separating them. The CDR3 consists of 13 residues. Germline V lookup: CDR1 LNHDA, CDR2 SQIVND (reference sequence). CDR3 region: CASQKRGLEPQHF. The CDR3 DNA follows: TGTGCCAGCCAGAAGAGAGGCTTGGAGCCCCAGCATTTT.

The genes are TRBV27 and TRBJ2-2; 14 bases map to TRBD2. The germline V gene has CDR1 MNHEY and CDR2 SMNVEV (reference sequence). Trimming cost V 5 bases and J 5 bases; bases outside gene matches: 10. The CDR3 is made up of 18 amino acids. CDR3 sequence (DNA): TGTGCCAGCAGTCCGGGACTAGCGGGAGATCGTTGGACCGGGGAGCTGTTTTTT. This sequence encodes CASSPGLAGDRWTGELFF.

The rearrangement uses TRBV4-1 and TRBJ2-3, with D uncertain. The CDR3 covers 14 residues. The V and J ends lost 1 base and 8 bases respectively, with 13 bases between them. Germline-derived CDR1 and CDR2 are MGHRA and YSYEKL. This CDR3 reads CASSQVVGQATQYF. CDR3 bases: TGCGCCAGCAGCCAAGTGGTTGGGCAGGCTACGCAGTATTTT.

The chain is built from TRBV19 and TRBJ2-7; D assignment may be TRBD1 or TRBD2 (5 bases each). CDR1 is LNHDA, CDR2 SQIVND, per germline (reference sequence). The CDR3 spans 11 residues. With 5 bases removed from V and 3 bases from J, the gap between germline ends came to 5 bases. The CDR3 DNA reads TGTGCCAGTAGTGGGGGCTACGAGCAGTACTTC. This translates into CASSGGYEQYF.

This chain uses TRBV6-5 with TRBJ1-2; D not certain. The CDR3 is made up of 13 amino acids. The germline V gene encodes CDR1 MNHEY and CDR2 SVGAGI. The V end lost 0 bases, the J end lost 7 bases, and 9 bases lay between the germline ends. CDR3 amino acids: CASSYSQGSGYTF. As DNA, the CDR3 is TGTGCCAGCAGTTACTCCCAAGGGTCTGGCTACACCTTC.